These T cell receptor beta chains were read from a single sample in a study of PD-1 blockade in classical Hodgkin lymphoma. Sequencing used immunoSEQ multiplex PCR; TCRdb keeps in-frame clones, though not all of them. Here the sample spans about 97,000 clones, approximately 80% being singletons. Material: peripheral blood mononuclear cells (PBMCs), obtained at baseline. The receptors were gathered from a human donor with classical Hodgkin lymphoma. Each CDR3 is given with its conserved first and last residue. The D gene is left open where the match is weak. Not every row has a clone size; where given, it reads once, few, many or a size class.

len	abundance	v_gene	d_gene	j_gene	CDR3aa	CDR3nt
14	once	TRBV19	-	TRBJ2-1	CASSTGPPRGEQFF	TGTGCCAGTAGTACCGGCCCTCCGAGGGGGGAGCAGTTCTTC
15	-	TRBV5-1	-	TRBJ2-1	CASSLASWGNNEQFF	TGCGCCAGCAGCTTGGCCTCGTGGGGCAACAATGAGCAGTTCTTC
11	few	TRBV28	-	TRBJ2-7	CASSAAREQYF	TGTGCCAGCAGTGCCGCTCGGGAGCAGTACTTC
14	-	TRBV19	TRBD2	TRBJ2-7	CASSRLAGNYEQYF	TGTGCCAGTAGTAGGTTAGCGGGGAACTACGAGCAGTACTTC
13	-	TRBV7-3	TRBD1	TRBJ1-1	CASRQGAWTEAFF	TGTGCCAGCAGGCAGGGGGCTTGGACTGAAGCTTTCTTT
15	-	TRBV6-6	-	TRBJ1-5	CASSLQGQSYQPQHF	TGTGCCAGCAGCTTACAGGGCCAATCTTATCAGCCCCAGCATTTT
16	-	TRBV7-8	TRBD2	TRBJ2-5	CASSLSTSGRGETQYF	TGTGCCAGCAGCTTATCAACTAGCGGGAGGGGGGAGACCCAGTACTTC
16	-	TRBV7-3	TRBD1	TRBJ1-3	CASSARQGKSGNTIYF	TGTGCCAGCAGCGCTCGACAGGGCAAATCGGGAAACACCATATATTTT
12	-	TRBV30	TRBD2	TRBJ2-1	CAWKTSGREQFF	TGTGCCTGGAAGACTAGCGGGAGGGAGCAGTTCTTC
17	-	TRBV23-1	-	TRBJ1-5	CASSQSPGARGNQPQHF	TGCGCCAGCAGTCAATCGCCGGGGGCGCGGGGCAATCAGCCCCAGCATTTT
12	-	TRBV7-6	-	TRBJ2-1	CASSSRDPTQFF	TGTGCCAGCAGCTCACGGGACCCCACGCAGTTCTTC
11	-	TRBV4-3	-	TRBJ1-4	CASSGSEKLFF	TGCGCCAGCAGCGGGAGTGAAAAACTGTTTTTT
13	-	TRBV19	-	TRBJ1-1	CASSLAANTEAFF	TGTGCCAGTAGTTTAGCAGCCAACACTGAAGCTTTCTTT
15	-	TRBV2	TRBD1	TRBJ2-7	CASRLRTGSDGEQYF	TGTGCCAGCAGGCTACGGACAGGGTCCGACGGCGAGCAGTACTTC
14	-	TRBV7-9	-	TRBJ2-7	CASSRTPGSYEQYF	TGTGCCAGCAGCAGGACTCCAGGGTCCTACGAGCAGTACTTC
13	-	TRBV7-7	-	TRBJ2-2	CASSLDLTGELFF	TGTGCCAGCAGCTTAGATCTCACCGGGGAGCTGTTTTTT
15	-	TRBV19	TRBD2	TRBJ2-7	CASSILLAGFYEQYF	TGTGCCAGTAGTATCCTGCTAGCGGGGTTCTACGAGCAGTACTTC
13	once	TRBV6-5	TRBD1	TRBJ1-2	CASSSQGVGGYTF	TGTGCCAGCAGTTCACAGGGGGTAGGTGGCTACACCTTC
15	many	TRBV7-9	-	TRBJ1-1	CASRTGGVPNTEAFF	TGTGCCAGCAGGACCGGAGGGGTGCCGAACACTGAAGCTTTCTTT
15	few	TRBV2	TRBD1	TRBJ2-3	CASQVPGQGSDTQYF	TGTGCCAGCCAAGTTCCGGGACAGGGGTCGGATACGCAGTATTTT
16	-	TRBV10-3	-	TRBJ1-1	CAISEFPGAGNTEAFF	TGTGCCATCAGTGAGTTTCCGGGGGCTGGAAACACTGAAGCTTTCTTT
17	-	TRBV19	TRBD2	TRBJ2-3	CASSLPGLAGPKDTQYF	TGTGCCAGTAGTCTCCCGGGACTAGCGGGGCCAAAAGATACGCAGTATTTT
13	-	TRBV27	TRBD1	TRBJ1-1	CASSPGTGKEAFF	TGTGCCAGCAGTCCTGGGACAGGGAAGGAAGCTTTCTTT
15	-	TRBV28	TRBD1	TRBJ2-2	CASSPRTGGSGELFF	TGTGCCAGCAGTCCCAGGACAGGGGGATCCGGGGAGCTGTTTTTT
13	-	TRBV10-3	TRBD1	TRBJ2-7	CAISEKTGIEQYF	TGTGCCATCAGTGAAAAGACAGGGATCGAGCAGTACTTC
13	-	TRBV4-2	-	TRBJ2-5	CASSQEIAETQYF	TGTGCCAGCAGCCAAGAGATAGCGGAGACCCAGTACTTC
14	-	TRBV5-6	-	TRBJ2-5	CASSFTGRQETQYF	TGTGCCAGCAGCTTTACAGGGAGGCAAGAGACCCAGTACTTC
14	-	TRBV6-5	-	TRBJ2-1	CASSYSGVVNEQFF	TGTGCCAGCAGTTACTCGGGTGTTGTGAACGAGCAGTTCTTC